These 20 T cell receptor beta chains were all obtained from the same sample, sequenced in a study of shared clonotypes between healthy human individuals. Some clones are missing from TCRdb's copy, which holds only in-frame ones; the method was immunoSEQ multiplex PCR. The sample has about 480,000 clones, about three quarters seen once. The specimen sequenced was PBMCs. The receptors derive from a woman aged 40 to 50 in good health. Some clones in this sample may be carry-over from other donors' samples.

The chain recombines TRBV6-1 with TRBJ2-1; 10 bases align to TRBD1. The CDR3 has 15 amino acids. CDR1 is MNHNS and CDR2 is SASEGT in the germline V gene. The V and J ends lost 5 bases and 7 bases, in that order; junction bases with no gene match: 8. CDR3 residues: CASSKTGGGGNEQFF. The CDR3 DNA reads as TGTGCCAGCAGTAAGACAGGGGGCGGTGGGAATGAGCAGTTCTTC.

The chain has TRBV9 and TRBJ1-4, with unresolved D. CDR3 length: 13 amino acids. With 0 bases removed from V and 4 bases from J, the gap between germline ends came to 4 bases. The germline V gene encodes CDR1 SGDLS and CDR2 YYNGEE. The CDR3 region is CASSVGDNEKLFF. CDR3 nucleotide sequence: TGTGCCAGCAGCGTAGGTGATAATGAAAAACTGTTTTTT.

The rearrangement joins TRBV27 to TRBJ2-6; D remains ambiguous. CDR3 length: 15 amino acids. Germline lookup yields CDR1 MNHEY and CDR2 SMNVEV (reference sequence). Trimming stripped 3 bases from V and 0 bases from J, with 6 bases between. CDR3 coding DNA: TGTGCCAGCAGTTTTCAGCGCTCTGGGGCCAACGTCCTGACTTTC. It specifies CASSFQRSGANVLTF.

CDR3 in DNA: TGTGCCAGCAGCTTAGGCCAGGGGAGCTCCTACAATGAGCAGTTCTTC. Translating gives CASSLGQGSSYNEQFF. This rearrangement joins TRBV7-2 to TRBJ2-1, with D possibly matching TRBD1 (6 bases). The germline V and J ends were trimmed by 1 base and 0 bases, with 10 bases remaining between them. CDR3 size: 16 residues. Germline CDR1 SGHTA, CDR2 FQGNSA.

About this clone: This CDR3 is also generated by other DNA sequences in the sample. The chain couples TRBV5-1 to TRBJ2-1; 11 positions match TRBD2. Per germline, CDR1 SGHRS and CDR2 YFSETQ. The CDR3 runs to 15 residues. J was trimmed by 3 bases and V by 4 bases; bases with no gene match: 3. CDR3 sequence (DNA): TGCGCCAGCAGCACCGGGACTAGCGGCTACAATGAGCAGTTCTTC. Translating gives CASSTGTSGYNEQFF.

The chain is built from TRBV7-6 and TRBJ2-2; D unresolved. Germline CDR1 SGHVS, CDR2 FNYEAQ. Trimming took off 0 bases at V and 6 bases at J, with 2 bases between the two ends. This CDR3 spans 12 amino acids. The CDR3 nucleotides read TGTGCCAGCAGCTTAGCGGCCGGGGAGCTGTTTTTT. It specifies CASSLAAGELFF.

This rearrangement joins TRBV7-7 to TRBJ2-5; TRBD1 agrees at 11 bases. Trimming took 2 bases from V and 1 from J; bases not matched to a gene: 3. Per germline, CDR1 SSHAT and CDR2 FNYEAQ (reference sequence). The CDR3 covers 16 residues. CDR3 in amino acids: CASSLMGTGGQETQYF. The CDR3 nucleotides are TGTGCCAGCAGCTTAATGGGGACAGGGGGCCAAGAGACCCAGTACTTC.

The gene calls are TRBV7-2 and TRBJ2-2; weak D call: TRBD1 (5 bases). Trimming left V 2 bases short and J 5 bases short, with 12 bases between. The germline CDR1 and CDR2 sequences are SGHTA and FQGNSA. The CDR3 consists of 15 residues. CDR3 protein: CASSLFTGYTGELFF. The CDR3 coding sequence is TGTGCCAGCAGCTTATTCACAGGCTATACCGGGGAGCTGTTTTTT.

The chain carries TRBV23-1 and TRBJ1-5; D perhaps matches TRBD1 (6 bases). TRBV23-1 is given ORF status, its function remaining uncertain. CDR3 length equals 15 residues. V lost 0 bases and J 7 bases, leaving 13 bases between the germline ends. Here the CDR3 DNA reads TGCGCCAGCAGTCAATCGATCAGGGGTGGACAGCCCCAGCATTTT. It specifies CASSQSIRGGQPQHF.

The chain combines TRBV28 with TRBJ2-3, with 9 bases that match TRBD2. CDR1 and CDR2 from the germline V gene are MDHEN and SYDVKM. The trim removed 3 bases at V and 3 bases at J, leaving 10 bases unmatched. This CDR3 is 17 amino acids long. Here the CDR3 reads CASSFSAAGGGTDTQYF. The CDR3 DNA follows: TGTGCCAGCAGTTTCTCCGCAGCGGGAGGAGGAACAGATACGCAGTATTTT.

This clone has just one count. The V gene is TRBV7-9, the J gene TRBJ2-6; tentatively, D is TRBD1 or TRBD2 (6 bases each). The germline CDR1 and CDR2 sequences are SEHNR and FQNEAQ (reference sequence). The ends were cut back, 4 bases at V and 0 bases at J, with 10 bases in the middle. The CDR3 spans 16 residues. The chain's CDR3 is CASSSRGHSGANVLTF. The CDR3 region has the DNA TGTGCCAGCAGCTCCCGGGGGCACTCTGGGGCCAACGTCCTGACTTTC. Combining the CDR3 with reference TRBV7-9 and TRBJ2-6 gives the whole variable domain DTGVSQNPRHKITKRGQNVTFRCDPISEHNRLYWYRQTLGQGPEFLTYFQNEAQLEKSRLLSDRFSAERPKGSFSTLEIQRTEQGDSAMYLCASSSRGHSGANVLTFGAGSRLTVL.

The genes are TRBV9 and TRBJ1-4, with 8 bases lining up with TRBD1. The germline CDR1 and CDR2 sequences are SGDLS and YYNGEE. The CDR3 has 15 residues. The ends lost 3 bases at V and 6 bases at J; junction bases unmatched: 7. The CDR3 here is CASSESTGVHEKLFF. The DNA of the CDR3 is TGTGCCAGCAGCGAATCGACAGGGGTTCATGAAAAACTGTTTTTT.

Details on this clone: Other DNA variants within this sample encode the same CDR3. V gene TRBV5-6 combines with J gene TRBJ2-5; TRBD2 might be the D (5 bases). V lost 0 bases to trimming and J lost 3 bases, with 6 bases between them. Germline values: CDR1 SGHDT, CDR2 YYEEEE. The CDR3 totals 13 residues. The chain's CDR3 is CASSLVGEETQYF. CDR3 sequence (DNA): TGTGCCAGCAGCTTGGTCGGGGAAGAGACCCAGTACTTC.

Worth noting for this clone: Other nucleotide sequences from this sample produce the same CDR3. J is TRBJ2-5 and V is TRBV20-1; D gene uncertain. From germline, CDR1 is DFQATT and CDR2 SNEGSKA (reference sequence). V lost 3 bases and J lost 5, with 7 bases in between. The CDR3 has 11 amino acids. The CDR3 nucleotides read TGCAGTGCTAGGGCGTGGGAGACCCAGTACTTC. This encodes CSARAWETQYF.

This clone occurred many times. This chain uses TRBV7-6 with TRBJ2-4; D is possibly TRBD2 (6 bases). V lost 1 base and J 6 bases, leaving 10 bases between the germline ends. CDR3 length equals 14 residues. Germline CDR1 reads SGHVS; CDR2 reads FNYEAQ. CDR3 residues: CASSLDGGGNIQYF. As DNA, the CDR3 is TGTGCCAGCAGCTTAGACGGGGGTGGAAACATTCAGTACTTC.

This clone was observed a few times. The chain recombines TRBV9 with TRBJ1-1; no reliable D call. V lost 4 bases and J 4 bases, leaving 14 bases between the germline ends. The CDR3 contains 14 residues. Germline CDR1 and CDR2: SGDLS and YYNGEE. CDR3 nucleotides: TGTGCCAGCAGCCCCGCGCAAGGGATCACTGAAGCTTTCTTT. It yields the protein CASSPAQGITEAFF.

This clone has only one observation. J is TRBJ2-7 and V is TRBV30; 11 bases fit TRBD2. The CDR3 is made up of 17 amino acids. The germline V gene has CDR1 GTSNPN and CDR2 SVGIG (reference sequence). With 3 bases clipped from V and 0 bases from J, the junction kept 10 bases outside the gene matches. CDR3 loop: CAWRNPGTSGTSYEQYF. CDR3 DNA: TGTGCCTGGAGGAACCCCGGGACTAGCGGTACCTCCTACGAGCAGTACTTC. Drawing the rest from reference TRBV30 and TRBJ2-7, the complete variable domain is SQTIHQWPATLVQPVGSPLSLECTVEGTSNPNLYWYRQAAGRGLQLLFYSVGIGQISSEVPQNLSASRPQDRQFILSSKKLLLSDSGFYLCAWRNPGTSGTSYEQYFGPGTRLTVT.

The CDR3 DNA is TGTGCCAGCAGGCGACAAGGGGGCGGGAGTGCAACAGATACGCAGTATTTT. Encoded protein: CASRRQGGGSATDTQYF. The chain links TRBV7-9 to TRBJ2-3; the D call may be TRBD1 or TRBD2 (7 bases each). Germline V gene lookup returns CDR1 SEHNR and CDR2 FQNEAQ (reference sequence). CDR3 length: 17 residues. The V and J ends lost 6 bases and 3 bases respectively, with 22 bases between them.

The rearrangement joins TRBV7-6 to TRBJ2-1; 16 bases line up with TRBD2. This CDR3 region has 17 residues. J gave up 9 bases and V 1 base, and 6 bases lay outside the gene matches. Germline-derived CDR1 and CDR2 are SGHVS and FNYEAQ. The CDR3 is CASSLEGTSGRDGEQFF. Written as DNA, the CDR3 is TGTGCCAGCAGCTTAGAGGGGACTAGCGGGAGGGACGGTGAGCAGTTCTTC.

This rearrangement joins TRBV11-3 to TRBJ2-1; a weak D match, TRBD2 (7 bases). In germline, CDR1 is SGHNT, CDR2 YENEEA. The CDR3 is 15 residues long. V was trimmed by 5 bases and J by 6 bases, leaving 17 bases between them. The CDR3 coding sequence is TGTGCCAGCAGCCCAGGGGTAGCGGGTGTCAATGAGCAGTTCTTC. Protein: CASSPGVAGVNEQFF. Full variable domain (remainder filled in from reference TRBV11-3 and TRBJ2-1): EAGVVQSPRYKIIEKKQPVAFWCNPISGHNTLYWYLQNLGQGPELLIRYENEEAVDDSQLPKDRFSAERLKGVDSTLKIQPAELGDSAVYLCASSPGVAGVNEQFFGPGTRLTVL.